This TCR beta chain was sequenced for a study of T cells in Graves' hyperthyroidism and ophthalmopathy. The table lists this clonotype with a few counts. Its antigen is unidentified. General observations from the study: Most expanded thyroid clonotypes above 0.001 recurred in blood.

V lost 0 bases, J lost 6 bases, and 18 bases lay in between. Germline lookup yields CDR1 SGHNT and CDR2 YYREEE (reference sequence). This CDR3 has 16 amino acids. From RNA transcripts, TCR beta CDR3 regions were amplified. First-round RT-PCR with HTBI primers amplified the TCR CDR3 region. TCRdb reprocessed the multiplex PCR reads via MiXCR and lists one record per CDR3 protein. Counted here are about 330,000 distinct CDR3 sequences, roughly 15% occurring once; the ten biggest clones make up about 37%. The chain employs TRBV5-4 and TRBJ1-2; D is undetermined. Sequences were obtained from blood. The receptor was derived from a woman in her forties with Graves' ophthalmopathy. CDR3 in amino acids: CASSLVRGQPADGYTF. CDR3 bases: TGTGCCAGCAGCTTGGTCCGCGGGCAACCAGCTGATGGCTACACCTTC.